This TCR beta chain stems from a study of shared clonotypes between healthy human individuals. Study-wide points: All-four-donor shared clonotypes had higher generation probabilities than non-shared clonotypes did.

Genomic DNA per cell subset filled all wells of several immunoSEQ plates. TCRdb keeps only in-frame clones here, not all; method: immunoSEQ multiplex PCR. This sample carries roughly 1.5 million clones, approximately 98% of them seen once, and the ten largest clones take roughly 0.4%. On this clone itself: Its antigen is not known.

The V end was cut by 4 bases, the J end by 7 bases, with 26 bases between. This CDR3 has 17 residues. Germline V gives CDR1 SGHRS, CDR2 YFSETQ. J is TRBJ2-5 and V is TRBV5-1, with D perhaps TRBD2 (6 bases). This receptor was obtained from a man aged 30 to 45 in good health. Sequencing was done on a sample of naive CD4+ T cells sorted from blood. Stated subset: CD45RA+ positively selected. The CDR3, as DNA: TGCGCCAGCAGCATGAGGACTACCCAGCCGTCCGGTGGGACCCAGTACTTC. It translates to CASSMRTTQPSGGTQYF. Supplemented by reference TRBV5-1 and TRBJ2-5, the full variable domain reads KAGVTQTPRYLIKTRGQQVTLSCSPISGHRSVSWYQQTPGQGLQFLFEYFSETQRNKGNFPGRFSGRQFSNSRSEMNVSTLELGDSALYLCASSMRTTQPSGGTQYFGPGTRLLVL.